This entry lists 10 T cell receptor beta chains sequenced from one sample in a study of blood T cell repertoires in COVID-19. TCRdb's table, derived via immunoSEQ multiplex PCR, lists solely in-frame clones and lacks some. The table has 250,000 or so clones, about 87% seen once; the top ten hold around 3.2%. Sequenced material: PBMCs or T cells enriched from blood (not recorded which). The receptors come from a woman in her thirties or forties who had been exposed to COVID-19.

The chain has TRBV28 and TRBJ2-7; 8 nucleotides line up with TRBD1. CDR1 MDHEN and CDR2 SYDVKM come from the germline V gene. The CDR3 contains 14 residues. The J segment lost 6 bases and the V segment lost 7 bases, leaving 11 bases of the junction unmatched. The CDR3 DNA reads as TGTGCCAGCACTCTTATAGGCAGGGGGCCCGAGCAGTACTTC. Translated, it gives CASTLIGRGPEQYF.

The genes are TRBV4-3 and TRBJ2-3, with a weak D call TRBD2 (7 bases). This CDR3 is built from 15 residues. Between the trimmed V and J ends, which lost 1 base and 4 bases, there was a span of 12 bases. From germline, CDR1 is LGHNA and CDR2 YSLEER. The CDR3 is CASSQVGGGADTQYF. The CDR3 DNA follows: TGCGCCAGCAGCCAAGTGGGGGGGGGCGCAGATACGCAGTATTTT.

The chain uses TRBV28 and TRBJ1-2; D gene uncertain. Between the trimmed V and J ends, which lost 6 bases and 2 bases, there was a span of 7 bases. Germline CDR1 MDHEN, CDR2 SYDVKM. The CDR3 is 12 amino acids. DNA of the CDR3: TGTGCCAGCAGAGAGTGGAACTATGGCTACACCTTC. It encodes CASREWNYGYTF.

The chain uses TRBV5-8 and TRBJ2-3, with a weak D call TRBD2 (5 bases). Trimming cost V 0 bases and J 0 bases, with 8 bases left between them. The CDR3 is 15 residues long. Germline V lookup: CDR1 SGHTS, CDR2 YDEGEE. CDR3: CASSLVGGSTDTQYF. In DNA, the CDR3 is TGTGCCAGCAGCTTGGTCGGCGGGAGCACAGATACGCAGTATTTT.

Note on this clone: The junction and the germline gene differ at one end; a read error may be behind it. This chain's CDR3 is CAISEVADNGQFF. DNA for the CDR3: TGTGCCATCAGTGAAGTGGCGGATAATGGGCAGTTCTTC. The chain joins TRBV10-3 to TRBJ2-1, with unresolved D. CDR3 size: 13 residues. The germline V gene has CDR1 ENHRY and CDR2 SYGVKD.

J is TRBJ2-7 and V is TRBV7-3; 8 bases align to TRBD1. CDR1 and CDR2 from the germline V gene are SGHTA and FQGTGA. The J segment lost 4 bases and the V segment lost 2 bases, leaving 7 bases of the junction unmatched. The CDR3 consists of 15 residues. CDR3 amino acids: CASSLGGDRRYEQYF. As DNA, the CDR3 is TGTGCCAGCAGCTTAGGCGGGGACAGGAGATACGAGCAGTACTTC.

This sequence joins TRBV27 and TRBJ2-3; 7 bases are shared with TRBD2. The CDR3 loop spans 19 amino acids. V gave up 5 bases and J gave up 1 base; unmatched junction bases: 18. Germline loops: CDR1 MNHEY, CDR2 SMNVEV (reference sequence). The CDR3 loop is CASSTLGASGEEGTDTQYF. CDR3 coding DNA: TGTGCCAGCAGTACGCTAGGGGCTAGCGGTGAGGAGGGCACAGATACGCAGTATTTT.

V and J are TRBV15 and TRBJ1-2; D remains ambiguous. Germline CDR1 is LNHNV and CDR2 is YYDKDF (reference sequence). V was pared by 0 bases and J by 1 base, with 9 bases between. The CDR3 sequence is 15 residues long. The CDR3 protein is CATSREGLNNYGYTF. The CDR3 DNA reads TGTGCCACCAGCAGAGAGGGCCTAAATAACTATGGCTACACCTTC. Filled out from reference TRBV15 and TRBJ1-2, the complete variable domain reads DAMVIQNPRYQVTQFGKPVTLSCSQTLNHNVMYWYQQKSSQAPKLLFHYYDKDFNNEADTPDNFQSRRPNTSFCFLDIRSPGLGDTAMYLCATSREGLNNYGYTFGSGTRLTVV.

The CDR3 DNA reads TGTGCCAGCAGCTTAGGTAGAATGAACACTGAAGCTTTCTTT. The encoded protein is CASSLGRMNTEAFF. The genes are TRBV11-3 and TRBJ1-1; D gene uncertain. Trimming cost V 1 base and J 0 bases, with 6 bases left between them. This CDR3 region has 14 residues. The germline gives CDR1 SGHNT, CDR2 YENEEA.

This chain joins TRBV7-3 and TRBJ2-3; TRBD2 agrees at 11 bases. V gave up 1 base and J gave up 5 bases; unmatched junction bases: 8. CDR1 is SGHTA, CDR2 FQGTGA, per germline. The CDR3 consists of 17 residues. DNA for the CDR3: TGTGCCAGCAGCTTAAGAGGTAGCGGGGGGGCTGTAGATACGCAGTATTTT. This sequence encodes CASSLRGSGGAVDTQYF.